This section outlines one T cell receptor (beta chain) sequence together with its context. No antigen is known for it. The CDR3 contains 13 residues. Germline V gives CDR1 MNHEY, CDR2 SVGAGI. Trimming pared 5 bases from V and 0 bases from J, leaving 8 bases between. Assay used: immunoSEQ multiplex PCR; TCRdb lists only in-frame clones, some missing. The sample has around 41,000 clones, approximately 78% seen once. This specimen comes from a study of early stage breast cancer tumors. Study context: Most of the 16 invasive tumors were ER+, PR+ and HER2-. Among around twelve ER+/PR+/HER2- tumors, eight were ductal, four lobular. Broader study findings: Chain pairing and CD4, CD8 or FOXP3 expression were not captured.

Sequencing was performed on blood. The chain employs TRBV6-5 and TRBJ2-7; perhaps TRBD1 as D (6 bases). This clonotype was obtained from a person aged 50-59 years with breast cancer. The chain's CDR3 is CASSETGSYEQYF. The CDR3 bases are TGTGCCAGCAGTGAGACAGGCTCCTACGAGCAGTACTTC.